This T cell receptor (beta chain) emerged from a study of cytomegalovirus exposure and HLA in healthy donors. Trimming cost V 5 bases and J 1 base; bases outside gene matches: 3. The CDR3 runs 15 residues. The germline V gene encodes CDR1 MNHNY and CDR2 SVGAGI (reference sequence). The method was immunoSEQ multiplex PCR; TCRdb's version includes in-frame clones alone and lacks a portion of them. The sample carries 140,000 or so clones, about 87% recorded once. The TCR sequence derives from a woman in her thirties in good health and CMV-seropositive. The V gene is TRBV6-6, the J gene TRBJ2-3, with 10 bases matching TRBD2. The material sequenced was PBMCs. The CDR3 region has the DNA TGTGCCAGCAGTCTCGGACTAGCGGGCACAGATACGCAGTATTTT. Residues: CASSLGLAGTDTQYF.